Presented here are 19 T cell receptor beta chains from one specimen sequenced in a study of blood T cells in healthy people across ages. For the second PCR, which ran for roughly 7 to 11 cycles, a sample-barcoded 5' primer and a J-beta primer mix were used. Using its own MiXCR run on the 5' RACE reads, TCRdb lists one record per CDR3 protein. Of around 1,000,000 distinct CDR3 sequences in the sample, 20% to 25% were seen once. This same sample was also taken into another study, of T cells of mothers and their children.

The material sequenced was blood. These TCRs come from a girl aged 2-10 years in good health.

The genes are TRBV5-1 and TRBJ2-7, with 9 bases lining up with TRBD1. The CDR3 sequence is 14 residues long. Germline V lookup: CDR1 SGHRS, CDR2 YFSETQ. With V trimmed by 2 bases and J by 2 bases, 2 bases remained unmatched. As DNA, the CDR3 is TGCGCCAGCAGCTTTAACAGGGGGCCCTACGAGCAGTACTTC. Encoded protein: CASSFNRGPYEQYF.

This clonotype turned up a few times. This rearrangement joins TRBV18 to TRBJ2-4; 10 bases are shared with TRBD1. V was clipped by 3 bases and J by 7 bases; unmatched bases: 6. Germline CDR1 and CDR2: KGHSH and LQKENI. CDR3 length equals 15 residues. In DNA, the CDR3 is TGTGCCAGCTCACCCAACGGGGACAGGGGTAACATTCAGTACTTC. This gives the protein CASSPNGDRGNIQYF.

This clonotype was counted a few times. This chain connects TRBV29-1 to TRBJ2-7; TRBD2 matches 13 bases. V gave up 7 bases and J gave up 4 bases; unmatched junction bases: 13. CDR1 is SQVTM, CDR2 ANQGSEA, per germline. This CDR3 has 16 amino acids. The CDR3 here is CSADFRTSGSVYEQYF. CDR3 in DNA: TGCAGCGCCGACTTCAGGACTAGCGGGAGTGTTTACGAGCAGTACTTC.

The gene calls are TRBV7-9 and TRBJ1-4; D unresolved. Germline-derived CDR1 and CDR2 are SEHNR and FQNEAQ (reference sequence). CDR3 length: 13 residues. The V end was cut by 4 bases, the J end by 6 bases, with 9 bases between. The CDR3 loop reads CASSWSGDEKLFF. CDR3 coding DNA: TGTGCCAGCAGCTGGTCGGGAGATGAAAAACTGTTTTTT.

A few counts support this clonotype. This chain joins TRBV6-5 and TRBJ2-1; D is possibly TRBD1 (5 bases). The V end lost 1 base, the J end lost 8 bases, and 9 bases lay between the germline ends. CDR3 length: 13 amino acids. CDR1 is MNHEY and CDR2 is SVGAGI in the germline V gene. CDR3 nucleotide sequence: TGTGCCAGCAGTTACTTCAGGGCGGATGAGCAGTTCTTC. Amino acids: CASSYFRADEQFF.

The sample holds a few counts of this clonotype. The rearrangement uses TRBV29-1 and TRBJ1-2; unclear D gene. Germline CDR1 SQVTM, CDR2 ANQGSEA. V gave up 4 bases and J gave up 2 bases, with 11 bases separating them. The CDR3 runs to 13 residues. CDR3 residues: CSVGPTENYGYTF. Written as DNA, the CDR3 is TGCAGCGTTGGGCCGACGGAAAACTATGGCTACACCTTC.

This chain links TRBV6-5 with TRBJ2-7; a weak D match, TRBD2 (7 bases). V shed 2 bases and J shed 5 bases, with 16 bases lying between them. The CDR3 is 15 residues long. CDR1 is MNHEY and CDR2 is SVGAGI in the germline V gene. The CDR3 coding sequence is TGTGCCAGCAGTTACCCCATAGGGGGGAGGGACGAGCAGTACTTC. Encoded protein: CASSYPIGGRDEQYF.

This clonotype was counted between two and nine times. This chain connects TRBV4-3 to TRBJ2-3; 7 positions agree with TRBD2. Germline loops: CDR1 LGHNA, CDR2 YSLEER. The CDR3 totals 14 residues. V lost 4 bases to trimming and J lost 4 bases; unmatched junction nucleotides: 5. This CDR3 reads CASSPSAGSDTQYF. The CDR3 DNA reads as TGCGCCAGCAGCCCGTCAGCGGGATCAGATACGCAGTATTTT.

The chain recombines TRBV6-2 or TRBV6-3 with TRBJ2-3; D is undetermined. V was shortened by 4 bases and J by 1 base, with 24 bases between the two germline ends. This CDR3 region has 19 residues. Germline loops: CDR1 MNHEY, CDR2 SVGEGT. CDR3 in amino acids: CASSSLWPSISEGTDTQYF. The CDR3 DNA follows: TGTGCCAGCAGTTCCCTTTGGCCTTCTATCTCCGAGGGCACAGATACGCAGTATTTT.

The chain recombines TRBV20-1 with TRBJ1-4, with TRBD1 matching 10 bases. This CDR3 region has 16 residues. Germline V CDR1 and CDR2: DFQATT, SNEGSKA (reference sequence). The V gene end was trimmed by 0 bases and the J gene end by 7 bases; junction bases not matched to a gene: 8. CDR3 amino acids: CSARDGTGARGEKLFF. CDR3 bases: TGCAGTGCTAGAGATGGGACAGGGGCTAGGGGTGAAAAACTGTTTTTT.

The table lists this clonotype with a few counts. The rearrangement links TRBV29-1 to TRBJ2-1; D may be TRBD1 (6 bases). The germline gives CDR1 SQVTM, CDR2 ANQGSEA. The CDR3 extends over 13 amino acids. CDR3 sequence: CSQSQGTYNEQFF. CDR3 bases: TGCAGTCAGAGCCAGGGGACCTACAATGAGCAGTTCTTC.

This clonotype has just a few counts. The CDR3 protein is CSASSTKNIQYF. CDR3 coding DNA: TGCAGTGCTAGTAGTACCAAAAACATTCAGTACTTC. The chain employs TRBV20-1 and TRBJ2-4; D is undetermined. Germline V gene lookup returns CDR1 DFQATT and CDR2 SNEGSKA (reference sequence). V was shortened by 3 bases and J by 2 bases, with 5 bases between the two germline ends. This CDR3 spans 12 amino acids.

The chain combines TRBV7-2 with TRBJ1-4; D ambiguous. Germline V gene data show CDR1 as SGHTA and CDR2 as FQGNSA. Trimming shortened V by 1 base and J by 5 bases, and 5 bases separated the two germline ends. CDR3 length: 13 residues. The CDR3 spells CASSLELNEKLFF. As DNA, the CDR3 is TGTGCCAGCAGCTTAGAGCTGAATGAAAAACTGTTTTTT.

This clonotype appeared a few times. The rearrangement joins TRBV2 to TRBJ2-5; weak D call: TRBD2 (6 bases). V gave up 0 bases and J gave up 4 bases, with 24 bases separating them. From germline, CDR1 is SNHLY and CDR2 FYNNEI. This CDR3 contains 19 residues. In DNA form, the CDR3 reads TGTGCCAGCAGTGAAGCGCTTTGGGCTAGCGCCGGACGGGGAGAGACCCAGTACTTC. Its protein is CASSEALWASAGRGETQYF.

This clonotype was seen more than once but under ten times. This rearrangement joins TRBV3-1 to TRBJ2-3; 9 bases fit TRBD1. After removal of 1 base from V and 3 bases from J, the junction contained 2 bases not matched to a gene. Germline V gene data show CDR1 as LGHDT and CDR2 as YNNKEL (reference sequence). The CDR3 consists of 15 residues. CDR3 loop: CASSQAGQGTDTQYF. CDR3 coding DNA: TGTGCCAGCAGCCAAGCGGGACAGGGTACAGATACGCAGTATTTT.

The J gene is TRBJ2-2, the V gene TRBV12-3 or TRBV12-4, with 11 bases that match TRBD2. J lost 7 bases, V lost 4 bases, and 8 bases had no gene match. The CDR3 runs to 16 residues. In DNA form, the CDR3 reads TGTGCCAGCAGTTCCGGACTAGCGGGTCCCATCGGGGAGCTGTTTTTT. Translating gives CASSSGLAGPIGELFF.

This clonotype was seen at least ten times. This chain connects TRBV6-6 to TRBJ2-3, with 7 bases matching TRBD2. CDR1 MNHNY and CDR2 SVGAGI come from the germline V gene (reference sequence). The CDR3 is 15 amino acids. V dropped 0 bases and J dropped 2; count of bases not matched to a gene: 2. Written as DNA, the CDR3 is TGTGCCAGCAGTTACTCAGGGACTATCACAGATACGCAGTATTTT. It translates to CASSYSGTITDTQYF.

The chain is built from TRBV11-2 and TRBJ1-3; D not certain. The V end was cut by 5 bases, the J end by 9 bases, with 20 bases between. Germline assignment: CDR1 SGHAT and CDR2 FQNNGV. CDR3 size: 15 residues. The CDR3 protein is CASSDSTSHPGTIYF. For the CDR3, the DNA is TGTGCCAGCAGCGATTCCACCAGCCACCCGGGCACCATATATTTT.

This rearrangement joins TRBV29-1 to TRBJ1-2, with no clear D. The V and J ends lost 8 bases and 6 bases respectively, with 16 bases between them. Per germline, CDR1 SQVTM and CDR2 ANQGSEA. CDR3 length: 12 amino acids. For the CDR3, the DNA is TGCAGCATATTCACCCGAAGCCATGGCTACACCTTC. Amino acid sequence: CSIFTRSHGYTF.